The entry below gives a single TCR beta chain sequence along with its context. The ends lost 5 bases at V and 4 bases at J; junction bases unmatched: 4. This CDR3 spans 13 amino acids. Germline-derived CDR1 and CDR2 are WNHNN and SYGVQD (reference sequence). As processed by the authors: Estimated nucleated cell counts came from reference gene primer amplification. Data came from immunoSEQ multiplex PCR; TCRdb stores just in-frame clones and leaves some out. From that table come the V and J calls and clone size; the DNA was used to work out D and trimming. The data contain 150,000 to 200,000 clones, about 86% of them singletons. The data originate from a study of blood T cell repertoires in COVID-19. Background on the study: Samples representing acute and convalescent COVID-19 were sourced from the United States, Italy and Spain.

This receptor was identified in a young man with active or convalescent COVID-19. Sequenced: peripheral blood. The V gene is TRBV10-1, the J gene TRBJ1-1; 7 nucleotides agree with TRBD1. CDR3 amino acids: CASSKDRVTEAFF. CDR3 nucleotide sequence: TGCGCCAGCAGTAAAGACAGGGTCACTGAAGCTTTCTTT.